The 23 T cell receptor beta chains below all came from one sample that was sequenced in a study of blood T cells in healthy people across ages (dated by TCRdb to 2014 to 2015). The library relied on 5' RACE. The instrument was an Illumina HiSeq 2500. The second PCR ran for roughly 6 to 11 cycles and used a J-beta primer mix along with a sample-barcoded 5' primer. In-frame beta chains were kept once TCRdb had trimmed the public reads at Q25 with fastp and called clones with MiXCR. For every CDR3 protein sequence, its rows merge into one entry that carries the most common genes and DNA. For this sample the table gives 1.2 million to 1.5 million distinct CDR3 sequences, of which around 59% were detected only once. Over 5% of the sample rests with the top ten. Input material: blood. Source of these receptors: a man aged 18 to 29 in good health.

V gene TRBV6-2 or TRBV6-3 combines with J gene TRBJ2-4, with TRBD1 identical over 8 bases. The better agreement between TRBJ2-7 and the DNA end casts doubt on the J call. Germline CDR1 and CDR2: MNHEY and SVGEGT. This CDR3 comprises 17 residues. DNA of the CDR3: TGTGCCAGCACCCGAACTCCCGGGACAGGACCCACCTACGAGCAGTACTTC. Translation: CASTRTPGTGPTYEQYF.

The gene calls are TRBV10-3 and TRBJ2-1; D is perhaps TRBD1 or TRBD2 (5 bases each). CDR1 and CDR2 from the germline V gene are ENHRY and SYGVKD. V lost 2 bases and J lost 4, with 15 bases in between. The CDR3 is 16 amino acids. As DNA, the CDR3 is TGTGCCATCAGTGAGGGGACCAACGCACCGTACAATGAGCAGTTCTTC. It encodes CAISEGTNAPYNEQFF.

The genes are TRBV7-6 and TRBJ2-1; 8 nucleotides match TRBD2. This CDR3 is 16 amino acids long. The junction had 11 bases not matched to a gene; V was cut back by 4 bases and J by 6 bases. The germline V gene encodes CDR1 SGHVS and CDR2 FNYEAQ. Here the CDR3 reads CASSWLAGLKGNEQFF. The CDR3 nucleotides read TGTGCCAGCAGCTGGTTAGCGGGACTCAAGGGCAATGAGCAGTTCTTC. The whole variable domain, filled in from reference TRBV7-6 and TRBJ2-1, reads GAGVSQSPRYKVTKRGQDVALRCDPISGHVSLYWYRQALGQGPEFLTYFNYEAQQDKSGLPNDRFSAERPEGSISTLTIQRTEQRDSAMYRCASSWLAGLKGNEQFFGPGTRLTVL.

This clonotype has a count of ten or more. V gene TRBV9 combines with J gene TRBJ1-2; D remains unclear. Trimming cost V 0 bases and J 4 bases, with 7 bases left between them. This CDR3 region has 13 residues. Germline V CDR1 and CDR2: SGDLS, YYNGEE. The CDR3 region is CASSVEWGYGYTF. In DNA, the CDR3 is TGTGCCAGCAGCGTAGAATGGGGCTATGGCTACACCTTC.

The V call is TRBV7-8, the J call TRBJ2-7; 12 bases line up with TRBD2. Germline lookup yields CDR1 SGHVS and CDR2 FQNEAQ. The CDR3 covers 15 residues. The ends lost 1 base at V and 7 bases at J; junction bases unmatched: 5. CDR3 loop: CASSLGLAGVSEQYF. The CDR3 nucleotides read TGTGCCAGCAGCTTAGGACTAGCGGGAGTTAGTGAGCAGTACTTC.

This clonotype occurred a few times. The V and J genes are TRBV29-1 and TRBJ2-5; 7 bases agree with TRBD2. V lost 4 bases and J lost 4; bases outside the gene matches: 3. CDR3 length: 12 residues. Germline V gene sequence: CDR1 SQVTM, CDR2 ANQGSEA. The CDR3 is CSVVGEGETQYF. CDR3 in DNA: TGCAGCGTTGTGGGGGAGGGAGAGACCCAGTACTTC.

The gene calls are TRBV7-2 and TRBJ2-1, with 7 bases identical to TRBD1. CDR3 size: 14 residues. V shed 5 bases and J 6 bases; nucleotides not matched to a gene: 7. In germline, CDR1 is SGHTA, CDR2 FQGNSA. CDR3 sequence: CASSNRGSGNEQFF. CDR3 bases: TGTGCCAGCAGCAACAGGGGTTCAGGCAATGAGCAGTTCTTC.

Concerning this clonotype: One end of the junction varies from germline; a read error may be responsible. The CDR3 here is CASSLWGDTILCYNEQFF. The CDR3 region has the DNA TGTGCTAGCAGCTTATGGGGCGACACTATCCTTTGCTACAATGAGCAGTTCTTC. This chain joins TRBV7-7 and TRBJ2-1; D might be TRBD1 (5 bases). This CDR3 region has 18 residues. CDR1 is SSHAT and CDR2 is FNYEAQ in the germline V gene (reference sequence).

The rearrangement uses TRBV5-1 and TRBJ2-5; a weak D match, TRBD2 (5 bases). CDR3 length: 13 residues. The germline V gene has CDR1 SGHRS and CDR2 YFSETQ. With 7 bases removed from V and 2 bases from J, the gap between germline ends came to 12 bases. The DNA of the CDR3 is TGCGCCAGCTGCATGGGAGTACAAGAGACCCAGTACTTC. It translates to CASCMGVQETQYF.

This chain uses TRBV14 with TRBJ2-7; weak D call: TRBD2 (6 bases). In germline, CDR1 is SGHDN, CDR2 FVKESK. With 4 bases removed from V and 7 bases from J, the gap between germline ends came to 14 bases. This CDR3 region has 13 residues. The CDR3 loop is CASSLYTGGEQYF. DNA of the CDR3: TGTGCCAGCAGCCTCTATACCGGGGGTGAGCAGTACTTC.

The rearrangement links TRBV20-1 to TRBJ2-7, with D perhaps assigned TRBD1 or TRBD2 (5 bases each). Near its end, the DNA agrees better with TRBJ2-5, so the J call may be wrong. This CDR3 has 12 residues. The germline V gene encodes CDR1 DFQATT and CDR2 SNEGSKA (reference sequence). DNA for the CDR3: TGCAGTGCTAGATCGGGGACGGAGACCCAGTACTTC. Its translation is CSARSGTETQYF.

A remark on this clonotype: An end of the junction differs from the germline gene, which may be a read error. This chain joins TRBV5-6 and TRBJ2-4; D is ambiguous. The assigned J gene may be wrong: the sequence end matches TRBJ2-7 better. Germline V CDR1 and CDR2: SGHDT, YYEEEE. The CDR3 covers 17 residues. CDR3 DNA: TGTGCCAGCAGCCCGCTACAAGGAACCTACGGCTCCCACGAGCAGTACTTC. Translating gives CASSPLQGTYGSHEQYF.

Many counts were recorded for this clonotype. The CDR3 nucleotides are TGTGCCAGCAGTCTCAGGGGGACAGGGCCATCCTACGAGCAGTACTTC. Protein product: CASSLRGTGPSYEQYF. The genes are TRBV6-2 or TRBV6-3 and TRBJ2-7; 9 bases map to TRBD1. The CDR3 loop spans 16 amino acids. J was trimmed by 1 base and V by 5 bases; bases with no gene match: 9. CDR1 and CDR2 from the germline V gene are MNHEY and SVGEGT.

The gene calls are TRBV20-1 and TRBJ2-5; TRBD2 is a possible D gene (5 bases). Trimming removed 1 base from V and 5 bases from J, with 11 bases in between. The CDR3 covers 13 residues. Germline assignment: CDR1 DFQATT and CDR2 SNEGSKA (reference sequence). The CDR3 is CSARGSLAETQYF. The CDR3 DNA sequence: TGCAGTGCTAGAGGGTCGCTAGCCGAGACCCAGTACTTC.

The gene calls are TRBV15 and TRBJ1-5, with a possible D match to TRBD1 (6 bases). CDR1 is LNHNV and CDR2 is YYDKDF in the germline V gene (reference sequence). Between the trimmed V and J ends, which lost 2 bases and 4 bases, there was a span of 15 bases. The CDR3 runs to 16 residues. The CDR3 region has the DNA TGTGCCACCAGCAGATCCTCCTGGACAGCTAATCAGCCCCAGCATTTT. Residues: CATSRSSWTANQPQHF.

The rearrangement joins TRBV28 to TRBJ2-3; perhaps TRBD2 as D (6 bases). The ends were cut back, 6 bases at V and 5 bases at J, with 21 bases in the middle. There are 16 residues in the CDR3. The germline V gene has CDR1 MDHEN and CDR2 SYDVKM. Here the CDR3 DNA reads TGTGCCAGCAGCACTTTTTCGGGGAGGAATATAGATACGCAGTATTTT. It encodes CASSTFSGRNIDTQYF. Full variable domain (missing parts from reference TRBV28 and TRBJ2-3): DVKVTQSSRYLVKRTGEKVFLECVQDMDHENMFWYRQDPGLGLRLIYFSYDVKMKEKGDIPEGYSVSREKKERFSLILESASTNQTSMYLCASSTFSGRNIDTQYFGPGTRLTVL.

The chain links TRBV20-1 to TRBJ1-5, with no clear D. This CDR3 has 12 residues. From germline, CDR1 is DFQATT and CDR2 SNEGSKA (reference sequence). CDR3 sequence reads: CSAGYSNQPQHF. Here the CDR3 DNA reads TGCAGCGCTGGTTATAGCAATCAGCCCCAGCATTTT.

V is TRBV29-1 and J is TRBJ2-1; 9 bases fit TRBD2. There are 13 residues in the CDR3. The J segment lost 9 bases and the V segment lost 5 bases, leaving 8 bases of the junction unmatched. Germline V gives CDR1 SQVTM, CDR2 ANQGSEA. As DNA, the CDR3 is TGCAGCGTTTCTGGACTAGCGCCTAGTGAGCAGTTCTTC. Amino acids: CSVSGLAPSEQFF.

V and J are TRBV4-1 and TRBJ2-5, with a weak D call TRBD1 (8 bases). Trimming left V 0 bases short and J 4 bases short, with 12 bases between. The CDR3 sequence is 15 residues long. CDR1 is MGHRA and CDR2 is YSYEKL in the germline V gene. The CDR3 loop is CASSQDTGGAETQYF. As DNA, the CDR3 is TGCGCCAGCAGCCAAGATACAGGGGGGGCAGAGACCCAGTACTTC.

This clonotype was seen a few times. V usage is TRBV5-1 and J usage is TRBJ2-6; 8 bases match TRBD2. The V gene end was trimmed by 3 bases and the J gene end by 1 base; junction bases not matched to a gene: 9. The CDR3 extends over 18 amino acids. CDR1 is SGHRS and CDR2 is YFSETQ in the germline V gene. Here the CDR3 DNA reads TGCGCCAGCAGCTCATCCTCCGGGACTAGTTCTGGGGCCAACGTCCTGACTTTC. This encodes CASSSSSGTSSGANVLTF.

V and J are TRBV7-9 and TRBJ2-5; TRBD1 matches 9 bases. J lost 11 bases, V lost 5 bases, and 15 bases had no gene match. The CDR3 extends over 15 amino acids. CDR1 and CDR2 from the germline V gene are SEHNR and FQNEAQ (reference sequence). CDR3 region: CASSPGTGSYNEQYF. The CDR3 bases are TGTGCCAGCAGCCCCGGGACAGGGAGCTACAATGAGCAGTACTTC. The full variable domain, rest sourced from reference TRBV7-9 and TRBJ2-5, is DTGVSQNPRHKITKRGQNVTFRCDPISEHNRLYWYRQTLGQGPEFLTYFQNEAQLEKSRLLSDRFSAERPKGSFSTLEIQRTEQGDSAMYLCASSPGTGSYNEQYFGPGTRLLVL.

The count of this clonotype is one. This chain links TRBV6-2 or TRBV6-3 with TRBJ2-3, with 7 bases matching TRBD2. This CDR3 has 14 residues. Trimming at V came to 10 bases and at J to 4 bases, leaving 11 bases not matched to a gene. Germline V gene sequence: CDR1 MNHEY, CDR2 SVGEGT. CDR3 bases: TGTGCCACCGAGGGAGGGAGAGCGGCAGATACGCAGTATTTT. It yields the protein CATEGGRAADTQYF.

This clonotype was picked up one time. The chain carries TRBV7-9 and TRBJ2-1; 11 positions match TRBD2. V lost 4 bases, J lost 3 bases, and 8 bases stayed unmatched. CDR1 is SEHNR and CDR2 is FQNEAQ in the germline V gene (reference sequence). The CDR3 has 17 amino acids. As DNA, the CDR3 is TGTGCCAGCAGCTATACTAGCGGGAGCGCTGTCTACAATGAGCAGTTCTTC. Translating gives CASSYTSGSAVYNEQFF.